The T cell receptor (beta chain) under discussion was sequenced for a study of T cell responses to AZD1222 COVID-19 vaccine. The ends were cut back, 4 bases at V and 4 bases at J, with 10 bases in the middle. The V gene's germline CDR1 is PRHDT and CDR2 FYEKMQ (reference sequence). This CDR3 spans 13 amino acids. Sequenced by immunoSEQ multiplex PCR; TCRdb stores in-frame clones only, minus some. The table lists about 130,000 clones, around 87% of them singletons. As concerns this clone: Its target is unknown.

Study-level results: The number of AZD1222 recipients seropositive at baseline was only five or six. Sampling that yielded the repertoires occurred only after the peak T cell response. Among the donors, most were white British and more were female, and clonal diversity was possibly underestimated.

The chain has TRBV13 and TRBJ2-5; weak D call: TRBD1 (5 bases). Material: peripheral blood, obtained on day 0 of AZD1222 vaccination. This sequence originates from an adult in good health. CDR3 coding DNA: TGTGCCAGCAGCTGGTTTGGGGCAGAGACCCAGTACTTC. This gives the protein CASSWFGAETQYF.